This is a list of T cell receptor beta chains from one sample in a study of cytomegalovirus exposure and HLA in healthy donors. TCRdb's copy holds only in-frame clones and misses some; the assay was immunoSEQ multiplex PCR. Here the sample spans fewer than 60,000 clones, roughly three fifths being singletons. The sequencing sample was made of PBMCs. Receptors were obtained from a human donor in good health. The CDR3 runs from the conserved cysteine through the conserved F or W. Fields, in order: V gene, J gene, clone size, D gene, CDR3 DNA, CDR3 protein. A D gene is named only where the DNA matches it firmly. Clone size is shown for a subset of rows, as once, few, many or a class of expanded clone.

TRBV27,TRBJ2-1,few,NA,TGTGCCAGCAGTCGTCTGTCGGGGGCCTACAATGAGCAGTTCTTC,CASSRLSGAYNEQFF
TRBV13,TRBJ2-7,once,NA,TGTGCCAGCAGCTTAAACAGGGCGGGCGAGCAGTACTTC,CASSLNRAGEQYF
TRBV5-6,TRBJ1-5,NA,NA,TGTGCCAGCAGCTGGGGGGGGGCCACCAATCAGCCCCAGCATTTT,CASSWGGATNQPQHF
TRBV5-1,TRBJ2-7,NA,NA,TGCGCCAGCAGCGGTGGACAGCCCTACGACGAGCAGTACTTC,CASSGGQPYDEQYF
TRBV9,TRBJ2-5,NA,TRBD2,TGTGCCAGCAGCGTAACGGGGGGGGCCTCAGAGACCCAGTACTTC,CASSVTGGASETQYF
TRBV29-1,TRBJ1-2,NA,TRBD1,TGCAGCGTTGTAGGTCTGCAGGGGGCTAACTATGGCTACACCTTC,CSVVGLQGANYGYTF
TRBV7-9,TRBJ2-7,NA,NA,TGTGCCAGCGGAGGGGTGGGTCCCCACGAGCAGTACTTC,CASGGVGPHEQYF
TRBV4-2,TRBJ2-1,NA,NA,TGTGCCAGCAGCCAAGATCGGGCCTACAATGAGCAGTTCTTC,CASSQDRAYNEQFF
TRBV2,TRBJ2-1,NA,TRBD1,TGTGCCAGCAGGCGAGGGACAGGGGTGGTCAATGAGCAGTTCTTC,CASRRGTGVVNEQFF
TRBV7-9,TRBJ1-1,NA,NA,TGTGCCAGCAGAATTAGGGAGGGAAACACTGAAGCTTTCTTT,CASRIREGNTEAFF
TRBV13,TRBJ2-6,NA,NA,TGTGCCAGCATGGGGGCCTCTGGGGCCAACGTCCTGACTTTC,CASMGASGANVLTF
TRBV11-2,TRBJ2-2,once,NA,TGTGCCAGCTTGCGCGCCGGGGAGCTGTTTTTT,CASLRAGELFF
TRBV5-1,TRBJ2-1,NA,NA,TGCGCCAGCAGCTTAAACTTCGGGGACTACAATGAGCAGTTCTTC,CASSLNFGDYNEQFF
TRBV7-9,TRBJ1-1,NA,NA,TGTGCCAGCAGCTTAATGGAGCAGAACACTGAAGCTTTCTTT,CASSLMEQNTEAFF
TRBV30,TRBJ2-7,NA,TRBD2,TGTGCCTGGAGTAGGTCGGGGGGGGGCCCCCCCTACGAGCAGTACTTC,CAWSRSGGGPPYEQYF
TRBV5-6,TRBJ1-6,once,NA,TGTGCCAGCACCTACGGAGGCAGCTTTAATTCACCCCTCCACTTT,CASTYGGSFNSPLHF
TRBV5-1,TRBJ2-5,NA,TRBD1,TGCGCCAGCAGCTTGGGACAGGGGAAAGAGACCCAGTACTTC,CASSLGQGKETQYF
TRBV15,TRBJ1-5,NA,NA,TGTGCCACCAGCAGACCTGACAGATCCCCCAATCAGCCCCAGCATTTT,CATSRPDRSPNQPQHF
TRBV10-1,TRBJ1-2,NA,NA,TGCGCCAGCAGCGCGGACAGCTATGGCTACCCCTTC,CASSADSYGYPF
TRBV6-5,TRBJ1-2,NA,TRBD1,TGTGCCAGCAGTCCCGGGACAGGGTCTAACTATGGCTACCCCTTC,CASSPGTGSNYGYPF
TRBV19,TRBJ1-1,NA,TRBD1,TGTGCCAGTAATAAATTCAGGGGGCGGGATTCGGACACTGAAGCTTTCTTT,CASNKFRGRDSDTEAFF
TRBV4-1,TRBJ2-7,NA,TRBD1,TGCGCCAGCAGCCAAGAGAACAGGGGAACCTACGAGCAGTACTTC,CASSQENRGTYEQYF
TRBV2,TRBJ1-6,few,NA,TGTGCCAGCAGTGAATTTCCCGCCTCCAGATATAATTCACCCCTCCACTTT,CASSEFPASRYNSPLHF
TRBV27,TRBJ2-3,NA,NA,TGTGCCAGCAGTTTTGCGGGACCCCGGAACGTTCATACGCAGTATTTT,CASSFAGPRNVHTQYF
TRBV9,TRBJ2-5,few,TRBD1,TGTGCCAGCAGCGTAGGGATAGCAGGGGGAGAGACCCAGTACTTC,CASSVGIAGGETQYF
TRBV19,TRBJ2-7,NA,TRBD1,TGTGCCAGTAGTCTGTGGGACAGCTCCTCCTACGAGCAGTACTTC,CASSLWDSSSYEQYF
TRBV7-2,TRBJ1-6,NA,NA,TGTGCCAGCAGCCGGGGAATGGCACCCCTCCACTTT,CASSRGMAPLHF
TRBV5-1,TRBJ2-5,NA,NA,TGCGCCAGCAGCTTGGCGGGTTGGGAGACCCAGTACTTC,CASSLAGWETQYF
TRBV5-8,TRBJ2-5,NA,TRBD2,TGTGCCAGCAGCTTTGGAATAGCGGGGTACCAAGAGACCCAGTACTTC,CASSFGIAGYQETQYF
TRBV7-9,TRBJ1-2,NA,NA,TGTGCCAGCAGCTTATTAGCCCCGGGGGGCAAGTATGGCTACACCTTC,CASSLLAPGGKYGYTF
TRBV7-9,TRBJ1-5,few,TRBD1,TGTGCCAGCAGCCGCAGGGGGAGCAATCAGCCCCAGCATTTT,CASSRRGSNQPQHF
TRBV19,TRBJ1-6,NA,NA,TGTGCCAGTAGTGAGAGACAGCCACCCCTCCACTTT,CASSERQPPLHF
TRBV5-6,TRBJ1-1,NA,TRBD1,TGTGCCAGCAGGCGGGACAGAAGGGGGACTGAAGCTTTCTTT,CASRRDRRGTEAFF
TRBV30,TRBJ2-3,NA,NA,TGTGCCTGGAACTATCTTGGAACGCAGTATTTT,CAWNYLGTQYF
TRBV20-1,TRBJ2-7,NA,NA,TGCAGTGTTCAGGTCACCTACGAGCAGTACTTC,CSVQVTYEQYF
TRBV2,TRBJ1-4,NA,TRBD1,TGTGTCAGCAATGGACAGGGCGCAACTAATGAAAAACTGTTTTTT,CVSNGQGATNEKLFF
TRBV4-3,TRBJ1-2,few,TRBD1,TGCGCCAGCAGCCTGGGACAGTCTGGCTACACCTTC,CASSLGQSGYTF
TRBV11-2,TRBJ1-1,NA,TRBD1,TGTGCCAGCAGCATCTCTCAGGGGGAGGCCGTCAATCGTGAAGCTTTCTTT,CASSISQGEAVNREAFF
TRBV25-1,TRBJ2-7,NA,NA,TGTGCCAGCGGGGCTTCGCGGTTCGAGCAGTACTTC,CASGASRFEQYF
TRBV27,TRBJ2-1,NA,TRBD2,TGTGCCAGCATCCAGCGCGCTAGCGGGGGGGCAGAGCAGTTCTTC,CASIQRASGGAEQFF
TRBV4-1,TRBJ1-5,NA,TRBD1,TGCGCCAGCAGCCAGGAAGGACAGGGTCCTCAGCCCCAGCATTTT,CASSQEGQGPQPQHF
TRBV27,TRBJ2-1,NA,TRBD1,TGTGCCAGCAGTTCCTCAGGGGGTAATGAGCAGTTCTTC,CASSSSGGNEQFF
TRBV29-1,TRBJ1-4,NA,TRBD1,TGCAGCGTTGGGCAGGGGGCAACTAATGAAAAACTGTTTTTT,CSVGQGATNEKLFF